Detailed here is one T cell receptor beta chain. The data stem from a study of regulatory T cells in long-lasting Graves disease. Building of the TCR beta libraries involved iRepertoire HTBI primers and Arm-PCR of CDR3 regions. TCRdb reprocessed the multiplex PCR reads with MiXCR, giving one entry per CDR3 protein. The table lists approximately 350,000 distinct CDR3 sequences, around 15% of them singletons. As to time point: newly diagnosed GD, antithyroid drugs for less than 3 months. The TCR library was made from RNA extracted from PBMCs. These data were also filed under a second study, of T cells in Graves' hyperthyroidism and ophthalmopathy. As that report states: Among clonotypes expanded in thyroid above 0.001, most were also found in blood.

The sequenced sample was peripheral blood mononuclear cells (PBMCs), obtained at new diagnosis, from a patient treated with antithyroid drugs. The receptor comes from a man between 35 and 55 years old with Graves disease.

The CDR3 loop is CASSSETSSAEQYF. The CDR3 DNA sequence: TGTGCCAGCAGTTCCGAGACTAGCTCCGCGGAGCAGTACTTC. This rearrangement joins TRBV6-5 to TRBJ2-7; 7 positions match TRBD2. The V gene's germline CDR1 is MNHEY and CDR2 SVGAGI. This CDR3 has 14 residues. Trimming cost V 4 bases and J 7 bases; bases outside gene matches: 10.